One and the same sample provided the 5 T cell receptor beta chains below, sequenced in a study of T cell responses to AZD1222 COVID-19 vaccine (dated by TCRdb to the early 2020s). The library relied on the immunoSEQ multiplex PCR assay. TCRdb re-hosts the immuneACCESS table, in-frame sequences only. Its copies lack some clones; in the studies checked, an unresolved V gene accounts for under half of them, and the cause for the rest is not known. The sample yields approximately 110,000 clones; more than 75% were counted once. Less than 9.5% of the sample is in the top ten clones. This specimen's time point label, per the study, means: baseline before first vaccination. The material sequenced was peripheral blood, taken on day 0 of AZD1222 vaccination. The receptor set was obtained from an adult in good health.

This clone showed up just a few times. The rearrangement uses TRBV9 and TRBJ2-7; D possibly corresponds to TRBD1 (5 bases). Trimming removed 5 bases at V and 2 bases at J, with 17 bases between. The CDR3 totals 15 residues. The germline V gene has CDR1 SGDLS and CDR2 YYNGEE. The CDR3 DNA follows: TGTGCCAGCAGTTTTACAGGAGTGGGGACCTACGAGCAGTACTTC. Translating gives CASSFTGVGTYEQYF. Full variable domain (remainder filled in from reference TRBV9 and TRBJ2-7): DSGVTQTPKHLITATGQRVTLRCSPRSGDLSVYWYQQSLDQGLQFLIQYYNGEERAKGNILERFSAQQFPDLHSELNLSSLELGDSALYFCASSFTGVGTYEQYFGPGTRLTVT.

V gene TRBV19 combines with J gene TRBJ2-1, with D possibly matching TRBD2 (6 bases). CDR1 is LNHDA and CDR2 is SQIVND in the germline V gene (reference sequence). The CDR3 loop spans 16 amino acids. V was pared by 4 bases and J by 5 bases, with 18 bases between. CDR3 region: CASSTRGGARHNEQFF. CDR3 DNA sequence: TGTGCCAGTAGTACCCGAGGAGGGGCCAGGCACAATGAGCAGTTCTTC.

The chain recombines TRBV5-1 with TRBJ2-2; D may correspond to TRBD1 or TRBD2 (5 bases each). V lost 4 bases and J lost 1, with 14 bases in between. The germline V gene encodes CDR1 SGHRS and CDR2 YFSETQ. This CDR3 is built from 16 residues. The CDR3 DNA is TGCGCCAGCAGCGCCGACGGGACGCTGAACACCGGGGAGCTGTTTTTT. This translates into CASSADGTLNTGELFF.

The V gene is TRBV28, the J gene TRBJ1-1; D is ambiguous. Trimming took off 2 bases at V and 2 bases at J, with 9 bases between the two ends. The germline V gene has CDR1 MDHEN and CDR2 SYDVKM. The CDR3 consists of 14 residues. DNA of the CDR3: TGTGCCAGCAGTTTACCGGTAAGAAACACTGAAGCTTTCTTT. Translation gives CASSLPVRNTEAFF.

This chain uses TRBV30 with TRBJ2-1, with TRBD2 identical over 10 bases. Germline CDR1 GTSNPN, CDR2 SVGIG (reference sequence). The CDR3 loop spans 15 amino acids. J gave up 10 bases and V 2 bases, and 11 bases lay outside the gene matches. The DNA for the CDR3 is TGTGCCTGGAGTTCCGCTAGCGGGAGTCCTGACGAGCAGTTCTTC. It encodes CAWSSASGSPDEQFF.